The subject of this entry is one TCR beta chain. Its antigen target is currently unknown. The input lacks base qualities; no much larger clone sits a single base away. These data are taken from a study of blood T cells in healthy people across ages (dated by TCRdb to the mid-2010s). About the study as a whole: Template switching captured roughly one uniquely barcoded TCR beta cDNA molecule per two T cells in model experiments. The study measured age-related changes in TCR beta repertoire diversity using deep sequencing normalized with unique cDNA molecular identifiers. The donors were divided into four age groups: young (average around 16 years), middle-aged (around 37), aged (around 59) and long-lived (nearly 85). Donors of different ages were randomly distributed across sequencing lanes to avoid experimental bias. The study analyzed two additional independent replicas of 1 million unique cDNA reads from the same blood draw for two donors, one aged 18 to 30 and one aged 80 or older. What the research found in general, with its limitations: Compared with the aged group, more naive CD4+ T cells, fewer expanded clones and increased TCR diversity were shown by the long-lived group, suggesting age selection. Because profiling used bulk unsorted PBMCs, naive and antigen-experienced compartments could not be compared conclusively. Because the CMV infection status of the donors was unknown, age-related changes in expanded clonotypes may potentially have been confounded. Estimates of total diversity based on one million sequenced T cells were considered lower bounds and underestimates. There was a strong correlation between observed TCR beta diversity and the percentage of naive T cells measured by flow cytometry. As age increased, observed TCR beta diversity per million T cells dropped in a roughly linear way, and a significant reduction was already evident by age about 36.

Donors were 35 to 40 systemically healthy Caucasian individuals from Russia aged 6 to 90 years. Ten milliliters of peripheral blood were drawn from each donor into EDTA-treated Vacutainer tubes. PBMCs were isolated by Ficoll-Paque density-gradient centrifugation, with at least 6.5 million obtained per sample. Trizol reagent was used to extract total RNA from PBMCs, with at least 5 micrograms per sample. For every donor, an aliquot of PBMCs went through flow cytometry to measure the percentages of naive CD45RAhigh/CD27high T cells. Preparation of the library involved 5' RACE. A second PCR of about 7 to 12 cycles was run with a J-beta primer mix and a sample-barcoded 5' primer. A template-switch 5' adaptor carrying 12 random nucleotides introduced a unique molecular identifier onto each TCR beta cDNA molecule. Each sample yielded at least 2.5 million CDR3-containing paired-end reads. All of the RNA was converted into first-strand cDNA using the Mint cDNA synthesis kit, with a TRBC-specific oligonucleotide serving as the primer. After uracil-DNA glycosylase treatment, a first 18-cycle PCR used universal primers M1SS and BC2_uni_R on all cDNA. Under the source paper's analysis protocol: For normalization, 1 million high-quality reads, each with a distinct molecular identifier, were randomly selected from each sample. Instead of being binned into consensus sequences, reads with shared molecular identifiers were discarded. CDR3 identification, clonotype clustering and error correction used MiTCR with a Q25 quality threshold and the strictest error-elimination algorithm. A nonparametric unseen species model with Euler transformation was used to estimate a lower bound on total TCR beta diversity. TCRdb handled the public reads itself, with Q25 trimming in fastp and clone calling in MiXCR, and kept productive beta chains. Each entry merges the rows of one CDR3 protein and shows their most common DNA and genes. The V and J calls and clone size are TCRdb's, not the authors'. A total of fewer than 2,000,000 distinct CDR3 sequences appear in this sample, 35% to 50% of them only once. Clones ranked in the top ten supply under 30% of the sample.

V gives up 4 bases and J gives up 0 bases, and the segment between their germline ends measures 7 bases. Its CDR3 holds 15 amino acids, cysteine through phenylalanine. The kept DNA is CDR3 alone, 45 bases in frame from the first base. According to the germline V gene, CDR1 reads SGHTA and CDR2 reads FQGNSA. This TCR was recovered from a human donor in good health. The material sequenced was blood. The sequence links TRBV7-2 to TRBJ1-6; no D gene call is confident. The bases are TGTGCCAGCAGCTGGGAAGGCTCCTATAATTCACCCCTCCACTTT. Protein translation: CASSWEGSYNSPLHF.